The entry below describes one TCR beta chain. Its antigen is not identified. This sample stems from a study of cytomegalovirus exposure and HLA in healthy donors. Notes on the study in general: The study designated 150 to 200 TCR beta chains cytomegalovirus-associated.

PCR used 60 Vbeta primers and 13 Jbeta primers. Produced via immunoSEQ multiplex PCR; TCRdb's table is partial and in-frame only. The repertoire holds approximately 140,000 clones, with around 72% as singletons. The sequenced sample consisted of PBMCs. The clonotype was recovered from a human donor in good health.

CDR3: CASSELAGGLYEQYF. Here the CDR3 DNA reads TGCGCCAGCAGTGAACTAGCGGGAGGCCTCTACGAGCAGTACTTC. V is TRBV10-2 and J is TRBJ2-7; 12 bases fit TRBD2. The germline V gene has CDR1 WSHSY and CDR2 SAAADI. Losses at the gene ends were 3 bases for V and 3 bases for J; bases not matched to a gene: 3. This CDR3 is built from 15 residues.